This TCR beta chain appears in the sequencing data of a study of cytomegalovirus exposure and HLA in healthy donors. Turning to this clone: What it recognizes is unknown.

The germline V gene has CDR1 MNHEY and CDR2 SVGAGI. The CDR3 spans 14 residues. V was trimmed by 4 bases and J by 4 bases, leaving 13 bases between them. Use of 60 Vbeta and 13 Jbeta primers characterized the PCR. The repertoire was sequenced with immunoSEQ multiplex PCR; TCRdb's copy has only in-frame clones and lacks some. The sample includes some 120,000 clones. Study-level points and caveats: Most TCR sequences were uncommon, yet certain public TCRs appeared in many donors. Reported results showed that the classifier diagnosed cytomegalovirus status with high specificity and sensitivity. Later analysis showed TCR association rates varying by HLA locus, highest for DRB1 and lowest for HLA-C. Altogether, some 170 TCR beta chains were recorded as cytomegalovirus-associated.

The sequenced sample consisted of PBMCs. The chain combines TRBV6-5 with TRBJ1-2; no clear D gene. The sequence was collected from a man aged 40-50 years in good health and CMV-seropositive. The CDR3 DNA follows: TGTGCCAGCAGTTTGGATGGGCAGATCTATGGCTACACCTTC. Protein product: CASSLDGQIYGYTF.